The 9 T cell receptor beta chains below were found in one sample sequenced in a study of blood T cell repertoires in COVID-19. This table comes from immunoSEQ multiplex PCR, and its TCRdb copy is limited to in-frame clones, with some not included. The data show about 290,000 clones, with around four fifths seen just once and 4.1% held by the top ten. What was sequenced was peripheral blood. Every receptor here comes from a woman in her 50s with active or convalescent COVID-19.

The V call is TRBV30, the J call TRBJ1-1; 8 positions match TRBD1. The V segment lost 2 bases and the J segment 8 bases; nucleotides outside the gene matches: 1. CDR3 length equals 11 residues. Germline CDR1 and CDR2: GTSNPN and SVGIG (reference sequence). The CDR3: CAWSRTGEAFF. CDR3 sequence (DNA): TGTGCCTGGAGTCGGACAGGGGAAGCTTTCTTT.

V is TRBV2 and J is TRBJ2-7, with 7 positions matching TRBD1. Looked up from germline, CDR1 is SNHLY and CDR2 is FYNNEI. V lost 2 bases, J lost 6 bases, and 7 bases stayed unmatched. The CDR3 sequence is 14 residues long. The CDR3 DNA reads TGTGCCAGCAGTGAAAGACAGGGCCTACCCGAGCAGTACTTC. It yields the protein CASSERQGLPEQYF.

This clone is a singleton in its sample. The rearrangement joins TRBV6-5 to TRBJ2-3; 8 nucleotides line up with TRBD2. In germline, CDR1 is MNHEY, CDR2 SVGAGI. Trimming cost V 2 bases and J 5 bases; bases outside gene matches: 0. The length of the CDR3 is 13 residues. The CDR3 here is CASSYAGGDTQYF. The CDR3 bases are TGTGCCAGCAGTTACGCGGGGGGAGATACGCAGTATTTT.

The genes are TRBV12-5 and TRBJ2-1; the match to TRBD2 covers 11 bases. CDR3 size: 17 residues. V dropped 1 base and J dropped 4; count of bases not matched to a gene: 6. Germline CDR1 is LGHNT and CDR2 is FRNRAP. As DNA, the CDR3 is TGTGCTAGTGGTTTGGGCGAGACTAGCGGGGTATACAATGAGCAGTTCTTC. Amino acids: CASGLGETSGVYNEQFF.

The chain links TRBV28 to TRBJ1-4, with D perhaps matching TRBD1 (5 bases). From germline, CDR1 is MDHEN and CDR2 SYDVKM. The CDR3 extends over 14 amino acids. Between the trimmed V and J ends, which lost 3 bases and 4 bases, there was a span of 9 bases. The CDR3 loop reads CASSLTAINEKLFF. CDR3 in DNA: TGTGCCAGCAGTTTGACAGCTATTAATGAAAAACTGTTTTTT.

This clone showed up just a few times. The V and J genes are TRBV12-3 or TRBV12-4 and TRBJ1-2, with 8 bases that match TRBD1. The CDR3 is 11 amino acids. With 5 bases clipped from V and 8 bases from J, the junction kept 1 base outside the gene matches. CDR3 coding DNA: TGTGCCAGCAGTGACAGGGGAGGCTACACCTTC. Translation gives CASSDRGGYTF.

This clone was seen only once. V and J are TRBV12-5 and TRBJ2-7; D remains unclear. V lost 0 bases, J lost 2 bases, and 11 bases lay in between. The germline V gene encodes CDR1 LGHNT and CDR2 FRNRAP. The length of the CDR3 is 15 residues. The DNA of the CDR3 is TGTGCTAGTGGTTTGGTCGGAGTGGATCCCTACGAGCAGTACTTC. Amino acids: CASGLVGVDPYEQYF.

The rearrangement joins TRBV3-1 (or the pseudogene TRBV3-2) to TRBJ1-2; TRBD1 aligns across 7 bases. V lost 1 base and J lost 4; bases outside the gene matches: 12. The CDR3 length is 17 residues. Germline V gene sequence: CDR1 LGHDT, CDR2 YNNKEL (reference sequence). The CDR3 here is CASSQGFAGTDFYGYTF. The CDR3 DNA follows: TGTGCCAGCAGCCAAGGGTTTGCCGGGACAGATTTCTATGGCTACACCTTC.

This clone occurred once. CDR3 loop: CASSRPGLAGGGRFF. The CDR3 nucleotides are TGTGCCAGCAGCCGCCCGGGACTAGCGGGAGGAGGGAGGTTCTTC. V usage is TRBV27 and J usage is TRBJ2-1; 15 bases are a match to TRBD2. Germline V CDR1 and CDR2: MNHEY, SMNVEV (reference sequence). V lost 6 bases, J lost 15 bases, and 12 bases stayed unmatched. The CDR3 has 15 residues.